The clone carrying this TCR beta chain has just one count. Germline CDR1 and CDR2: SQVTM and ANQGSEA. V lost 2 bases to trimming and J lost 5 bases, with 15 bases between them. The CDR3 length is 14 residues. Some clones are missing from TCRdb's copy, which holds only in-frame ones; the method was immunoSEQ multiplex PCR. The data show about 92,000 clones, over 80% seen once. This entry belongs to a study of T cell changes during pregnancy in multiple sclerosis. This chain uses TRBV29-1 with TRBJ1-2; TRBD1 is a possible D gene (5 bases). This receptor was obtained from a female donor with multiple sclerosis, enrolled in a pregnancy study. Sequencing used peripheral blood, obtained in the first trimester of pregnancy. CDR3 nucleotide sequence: TGCAGCGTTGAACGGGGGGATGGGGGGTATGGCTACACCTTC. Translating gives CSVERGDGGYGYTF.